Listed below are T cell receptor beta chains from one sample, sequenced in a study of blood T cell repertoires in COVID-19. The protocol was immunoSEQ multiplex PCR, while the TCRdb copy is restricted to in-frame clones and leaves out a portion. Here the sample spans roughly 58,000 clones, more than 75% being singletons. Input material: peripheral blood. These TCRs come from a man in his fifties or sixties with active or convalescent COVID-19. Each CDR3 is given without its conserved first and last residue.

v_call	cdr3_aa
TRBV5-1	ASSGSGDYQF
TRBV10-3	AISEGTSGNEQY
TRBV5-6	ASSSQSKVFYGYT
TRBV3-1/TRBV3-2	ASSQDFGSLNEQF
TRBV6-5	ASSRLAGTYEQY
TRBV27	ARQPRGDEQY
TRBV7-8	ASSREYEQY
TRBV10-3	AISDTTGARNTIY
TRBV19	ATGVGTTSGNTIY
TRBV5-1	ASHRGDTAGDTQY
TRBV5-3	ARMGRKDYT
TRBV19	ASSSQRTAMNTEAF
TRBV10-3	AISVTGTSGYNEQF
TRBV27	ASSLWAGGPEQETQY
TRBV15	ATSSRQSNTEAF
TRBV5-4	ASRRDAAASSYNEQF
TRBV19	ASSNRGRGGSANNEQF
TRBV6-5	ASSRTPTANYGYT
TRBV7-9	ASSETANTGELF
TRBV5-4	ASSPRDSAKLF
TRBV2	ASTGTSIGGYT
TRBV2	ASSLTTGREQY
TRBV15	ATSRRQGRAEAF
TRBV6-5	ASTDGGAREAF
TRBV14	ASSQGPDISNTEAF
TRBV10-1	ASSQVTGAPTDTQY
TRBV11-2	ASSLTGQGGISGELF
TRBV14	ASSQVASIHEQY
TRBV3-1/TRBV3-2	ASSQEEVTDTQY